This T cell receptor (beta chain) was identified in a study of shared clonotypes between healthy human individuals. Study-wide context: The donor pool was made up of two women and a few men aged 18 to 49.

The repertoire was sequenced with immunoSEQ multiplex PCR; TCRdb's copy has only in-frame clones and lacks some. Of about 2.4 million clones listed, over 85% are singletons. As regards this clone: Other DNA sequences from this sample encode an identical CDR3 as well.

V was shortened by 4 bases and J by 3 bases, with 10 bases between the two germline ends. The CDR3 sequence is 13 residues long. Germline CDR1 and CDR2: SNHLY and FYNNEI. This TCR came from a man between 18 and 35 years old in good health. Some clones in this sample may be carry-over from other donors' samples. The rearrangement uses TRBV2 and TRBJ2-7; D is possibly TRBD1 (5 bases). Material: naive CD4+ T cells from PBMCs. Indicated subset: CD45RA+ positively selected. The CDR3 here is CASSVQGGYEQYF. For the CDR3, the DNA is TGTGCCAGCAGTGTGCAGGGTGGCTACGAGCAGTACTTC.